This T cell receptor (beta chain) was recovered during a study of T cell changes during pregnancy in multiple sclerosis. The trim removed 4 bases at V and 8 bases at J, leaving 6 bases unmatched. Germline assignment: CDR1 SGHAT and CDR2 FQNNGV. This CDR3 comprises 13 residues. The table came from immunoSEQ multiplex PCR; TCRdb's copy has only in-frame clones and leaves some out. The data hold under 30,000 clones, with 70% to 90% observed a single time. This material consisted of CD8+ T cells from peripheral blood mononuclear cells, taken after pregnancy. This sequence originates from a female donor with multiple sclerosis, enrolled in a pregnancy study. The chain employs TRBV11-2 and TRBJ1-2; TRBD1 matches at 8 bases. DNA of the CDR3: TGTGCCAGCAGCTCGACAGGGGTAGGGGGCTACACCTTC. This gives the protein CASSSTGVGGYTF.